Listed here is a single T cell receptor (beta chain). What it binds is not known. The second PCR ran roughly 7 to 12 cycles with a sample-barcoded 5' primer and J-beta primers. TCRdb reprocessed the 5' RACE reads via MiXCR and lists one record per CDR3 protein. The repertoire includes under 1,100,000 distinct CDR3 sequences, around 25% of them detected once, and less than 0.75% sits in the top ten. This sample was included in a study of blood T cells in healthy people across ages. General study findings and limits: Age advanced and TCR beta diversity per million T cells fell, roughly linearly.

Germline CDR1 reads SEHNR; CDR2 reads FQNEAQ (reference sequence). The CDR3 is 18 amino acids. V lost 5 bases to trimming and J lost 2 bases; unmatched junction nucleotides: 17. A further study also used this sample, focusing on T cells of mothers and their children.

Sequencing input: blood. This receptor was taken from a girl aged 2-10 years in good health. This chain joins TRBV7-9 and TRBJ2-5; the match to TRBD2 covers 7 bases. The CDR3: CASSLLKVGGGPQETQYF. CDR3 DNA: TGTGCCAGCAGCCTATTAAAGGTTGGGGGGGGACCACAAGAGACCCAGTACTTC.